These 27 T cell receptor beta chains came from one sample sequenced in a study of T-cell reconstitution after alpha-beta-depleted transplantation in children. It was with unique molecular identifiers that the TCRbeta library was prepared. TCRdb itself ran the PCR reads through MiXCR, one entry per CDR3 protein. The sample carries fewer than 250,000 distinct CDR3 sequences, roughly 8.2% recorded once. The sample was PBMCs, mostly from graft donor cells, taken 180 days after TCRalphabeta/CD19-depleted stem cell transplant. Receptors originate from a male patient younger than 18 who had a stem cell transplant for acute lymphoblastic leukemia, so the T cells may come from the graft donor.

This sequence joins TRBV20-1 and TRBJ2-7, with 10 positions matching TRBD1. Germline V lookup: CDR1 DFQATT, CDR2 SNEGSKA (reference sequence). This CDR3 region has 15 residues. V was clipped by 5 bases and J by 3 bases; unmatched bases: 10. CDR3 in DNA: TGCAGTGCTCGCGACCCCGGGACAGGGGTCTACGAGCAGTACTTC. Translating it yields CSARDPGTGVYEQYF.

This clonotype was counted at least ten times. The chain recombines TRBV5-1 with TRBJ2-2, with D possibly being TRBD2 (6 bases). Trimming left V 2 bases short and J 0 bases short, with 8 bases between. Germline values: CDR1 SGHRS, CDR2 YFSETQ. The CDR3 loop spans 15 amino acids. CDR3 DNA: TGCGCCAGCAGCTTTAGCGGTTCGAACACCGGGGAGCTGTTTTTT. Its protein is CASSFSGSNTGELFF.

This clonotype was picked up many times. This chain uses TRBV25-1 with TRBJ2-1, with 8 nucleotides matching TRBD1. The V gene end was trimmed by 1 base and the J gene end by 13 bases; junction bases not matched to a gene: 9. CDR1 is MGHDK, CDR2 SYGVNS, per germline. The CDR3 extends over 14 amino acids. The CDR3 DNA sequence: TGTGCCAGCAGTGAATTTAGGGGACAGGCCTCCCAGTTCTTC. Protein: CASSEFRGQASQFF.

There are many counts of this clonotype. The chain recombines TRBV6-1 with TRBJ2-7; tentative D call: TRBD1 (6 bases). V was cut by 5 bases and J by 2 bases, with 13 bases left in between. Germline-derived CDR1 and CDR2 are MNHNS and SASEGT. There are 14 residues in the CDR3. In DNA form, the CDR3 reads TGTGCCAGCAGTCCCAGACAGGCCACCTACGAGCAGTACTTC. Translated, it gives CASSPRQATYEQYF.

The gene calls are TRBV4-2 and TRBJ2-1; D uncertain. CDR3 length: 15 amino acids. Germline V gene data show CDR1 as LGHNA and CDR2 as YNFKEQ. V gave up 10 bases and J gave up 3 bases, with 19 bases separating them. The CDR3, as DNA: TGTGCCATCGGCTCCGGGCCCCTCTGCTACAATGAGCAGTTCTTC. It codes for CAIGSGPLCYNEQFF.

Note on this clonotype: A read error may explain this, as a much larger clone is one base away. The chain links TRBV13 to TRBJ1-3; D call uncertain. This CDR3 is 14 amino acids long. The ends were cut back, 4 bases at V and 4 bases at J, with 11 bases in the middle. The germline V gene encodes CDR1 PRHDT and CDR2 FYEKMQ (reference sequence). The CDR3 nucleotides are TGTGCCAGCAGCTACCGGAGAGGGGGAAACACCATATATTTT. Protein sequence: CASSYRRGGNTIYF.

With respect to this clonotype: This clone may be a read error of a much larger clone one base away. This chain joins TRBV7-6 and TRBJ1-2; 10 bases align to TRBD1. Per germline, CDR1 SGHVS and CDR2 FNYEAQ. V lost 5 bases and J lost 4; bases outside the gene matches: 7. This CDR3 spans 15 amino acids. CDR3 amino acids: CASSRRDRGLYGYTF. CDR3 bases: TGTGCCAGCAGCCGCCGGGACAGGGGACTCTATGGCTACACCTTC.

This clonotype has a handful of counts. This chain uses TRBV2 with TRBJ2-5; D may be TRBD2 (6 bases). CDR1 SNHLY and CDR2 FYNNEI come from the germline V gene. V lost 8 bases to trimming and J lost 2 bases, with 12 bases between them. The CDR3 is 13 amino acids. For the CDR3, the DNA is TGTGCCAGCGCGCGGGGCCTACAAGAGACCCAGTACTTC. Its protein product is CASARGLQETQYF.

With respect to this clonotype: This may be a read error, as it is one base from a much larger clone. CDR3 nucleotides: TGTGCCAGCAGCTCTCCGAGACAGGGGAACTACGATCAGTACTTC. As protein: CASSSPRQGNYDQYF. V and J are TRBV7-6 and TRBJ2-7, with 8 bases lining up with TRBD1. CDR3 size: 15 residues. Germline CDR1 SGHVS, CDR2 FNYEAQ. Drawing the rest from reference TRBV7-6 and TRBJ2-7, the complete variable domain is GAGVSQSPRYKVTKRGQDVALRCDPISGHVSLYWYRQALGQGPEFLTYFNYEAQQDKSGLPNDRFSAERPEGSISTLTIQRTEQRDSAMYRCASSSPRQGNYDQYFGPGTRLTVT.

This clonotype was detected only a few times. The chain combines TRBV2 with TRBJ2-2, with unresolved D. The CDR3 is 11 residues long. V was trimmed by 6 bases and J by 7 bases, leaving 6 bases between them. Per the germline V gene, CDR1 is SNHLY and CDR2 is FYNNEI. The CDR3 spells CASRVNGELFF. The DNA for the CDR3 is TGTGCCAGCAGGGTAAACGGGGAGCTGTTTTTT.

In its sample, this clonotype was seen a few times. The J gene is TRBJ2-1, the V gene TRBV12-3 or TRBV12-4, with 12 bases matching TRBD2. The V and J ends lost 7 bases and 7 bases, in that order; junction bases with no gene match: 8. The CDR3 loop spans 15 amino acids. Written as DNA, the CDR3 is TGTGCCAGCATCCTTGGACTAGCGGGGAGTAATGAGCAGTTCTTC. Translated: CASILGLAGSNEQFF.

On this clonotype itself: Given a much more abundant clone one base away, this may be a read error. V is TRBV20-1 and J is TRBJ1-1; possible D gene TRBD1, 6 bases. Germline CDR1 is DFQATT and CDR2 is SNEGSKA (reference sequence). The CDR3 totals 10 residues. The CDR3 loop reads CSATHREALF. CDR3 in DNA: TGCAGTGCTACTCACAGGGAGGCCCTATTT.

This clonotype was seen at least ten times. J is TRBJ2-4 and V is TRBV9; D gene ambiguous. CDR3 length equals 14 residues. V lost 0 bases and J 5 bases, leaving 9 bases between the germline ends. CDR1 is SGDLS, CDR2 YYNGEE, per germline. The CDR3 coding sequence is TGTGCCAGCAGCGTAGTAGGTGGGGAAAACATTCAGTACTTC. This gives the protein CASSVVGGENIQYF.

Points on this clonotype: This clone may be a read error of a much larger clone one base away. The CDR3 nucleotides read TGTGCCAGCAGTTACTCTTTGCAAGGTGAAGCTTTCTTT. This codes for CASSYSLQGEAFF. The V gene is TRBV6-5, the J gene TRBJ1-1; D gene unclear. The CDR3 consists of 13 residues. Germline assignment: CDR1 MNHEY and CDR2 SVGAGI. The V end was cut by 0 bases, the J end by 7 bases, with 9 bases between.

This clonotype was recorded many times. V is TRBV5-6 and J is TRBJ2-7; no firm D call. The CDR3 has 14 residues. The germline gives CDR1 SGHDT, CDR2 YYEEEE. Trimming cost V 2 bases and J 2 bases, with 11 bases left between them. DNA for the CDR3: TGTGCCAGCAGCTTTCGGCAGAATGCCTACGAGCAGTACTTC. This gives the protein CASSFRQNAYEQYF.

This clonotype was seen repeatedly, ten times or more. This chain links TRBV19 with TRBJ2-7; perhaps TRBD1 as D (6 bases). Deletions cut 5 bases from V and 0 bases from J, with 14 bases between. This CDR3 comprises 15 residues. Germline CDR1 reads LNHDA; CDR2 reads SQIVND (reference sequence). The CDR3 region has the DNA TGTGCCAGTAGTCCCCGGGACACCGGCTCCTACGAGCAGTACTTC. It yields the protein CASSPRDTGSYEQYF.

A remark on this clonotype: Being one base from a much bigger clone, this may be a read error. This chain uses TRBV12-3 or TRBV12-4 with TRBJ1-5, with 11 bases that match TRBD1. CDR3 length: 16 amino acids. CDR3 sequence: CAISLGTGGINQPQHF. CDR3 DNA sequence: TGTGCCATCAGTCTCGGGACAGGGGGGATCAATCAGCCCCAGCATTTT.

This clonotype has a count of ten or more. The chain combines TRBV6-1 with TRBJ1-5; TRBD1 might be the D (5 bases). The CDR3 has 13 residues. CDR1 and CDR2 (germline): MNHNS, SASEGT. Trimming stripped 6 bases from V and 2 bases from J, with 8 bases between. The CDR3 bases are TGTGCCAGCAGGGGGCAGGGCAATCAGCCCCAGCATTTT. As protein: CASRGQGNQPQHF.

This clonotype was picked up many times. J is TRBJ2-7 and V is TRBV29-1, with 8 nucleotides matching TRBD1. Germline trimming cut 7 bases from V and 3 bases from J; bases unmatched to any gene: 8. CDR1 SQVTM and CDR2 ANQGSEA come from the germline V gene. This CDR3 spans 13 amino acids. The CDR3 here is CSESGTGGYEQYF. CDR3 DNA: TGCAGCGAATCCGGGACAGGAGGCTACGAGCAGTACTTC.

This clonotype was seen more than once but under ten times. This chain links TRBV5-1 with TRBJ2-3, with 8 bases identical to TRBD2. The CDR3 is 18 residues long. With V trimmed by 4 bases and J by 0 bases, 13 bases remained unmatched. CDR1 SGHRS and CDR2 YFSETQ come from the germline V gene. This chain's CDR3 is CASSLGPWLAGSTDTQYF. The CDR3 bases are TGCGCCAGCAGCCTCGGGCCATGGCTAGCGGGTAGCACAGATACGCAGTATTTT.

This clonotype was detected many times. The rearrangement joins TRBV7-2 to TRBJ2-5; 11 bases align to TRBD1. The J segment lost 4 bases and the V segment lost 1 base, leaving 2 bases of the junction unmatched. This CDR3 contains 15 residues. Looked up from germline, CDR1 is SGHTA and CDR2 is FQGNSA. CDR3 coding DNA: TGTGCCAGCAGCTTAGGGACAGGGGGCAGAGAGACCCAGTACTTC. It encodes CASSLGTGGRETQYF.

A few counts support this clonotype. The chain recombines TRBV5-6 with TRBJ1-5; D gene ambiguous. Germline CDR1 is SGHDT and CDR2 is YYEEEE. The ends were cut back, 0 bases at V and 6 bases at J, with 4 bases in the middle. The CDR3 is 12 residues long. The CDR3 loop is CASSLGSQPQHF. The CDR3 nucleotides read TGTGCCAGCAGCTTGGGGAGTCAGCCCCAGCATTTT.

At least ten counts were recorded for this clonotype. The V call is TRBV12-3 or TRBV12-4, the J call TRBJ1-2; TRBD1 agrees at 9 bases. The CDR3 runs 12 residues. The junction had 4 bases not matched to a gene; V was cut back by 6 bases and J by 8 bases. CDR3 sequence reads: CASRPGQGGYTF. DNA for the CDR3: TGTGCCAGCAGACCCGGACAGGGGGGCTACACCTTC.

This chain connects TRBV27 to TRBJ1-1; D uncertain. The V and J ends lost 0 bases and 8 bases respectively, with 19 bases between them. The CDR3 is 16 amino acids. Germline V gene sequence: CDR1 MNHEY, CDR2 SMNVEV (reference sequence). This CDR3 reads CASSLSISPGPKEAFF. The CDR3 DNA sequence: TGTGCCAGCAGTTTATCGATTTCCCCGGGCCCAAAAGAAGCTTTCTTT.

This clonotype was found many times. This chain joins TRBV7-2 and TRBJ2-2; D uncertain. V was pared by 3 bases and J by 2 bases, with 13 bases between. The CDR3 spans 16 residues. The germline V gene has CDR1 SGHTA and CDR2 FQGNSA. This CDR3 reads CASSFGYPVNTGELFF. The CDR3 bases are TGTGCCAGCAGCTTTGGCTACCCGGTAAACACCGGGGAGCTGTTTTTT.

As regards this clonotype: A read error may explain this, as a much larger clone is one base away. The genes are TRBV29-1 and TRBJ2-2, with D hard to call. The germline CDR1 and CDR2 sequences are SQVTM and ANQGSEA. V dropped 7 bases and J dropped 8 bases, with 14 bases sitting between them. This CDR3 region has 12 residues. CDR3 loop: CSAGKGIGELFF. In nucleotides, the CDR3 is TGCAGCGCCGGAAAGGGAATAGGGGAGCTGTTTTTT.

At least ten counts were recorded for this clonotype. The chain has TRBV27 and TRBJ2-3; no reliable D call. Germline V gives CDR1 MNHEY, CDR2 SMNVEV (reference sequence). Deletions cut 6 bases from V and 0 bases from J, with 16 bases between. The CDR3 length is 16 residues. In DNA form, the CDR3 reads TGTGCCAGCAGCCGTTCCAGACCAACTAGCACAGATACGCAGTATTTT. It codes for CASSRSRPTSTDTQYF.